Shown below are 32 T cell receptor beta chains from a single sample sequenced in a study of cytomegalovirus exposure and HLA in healthy donors. Measured with immunoSEQ multiplex PCR; TCRdb has only the in-frame clones, and not every one. This table has roughly 100,000 clones, about 87% appearing once. The sequenced sample consisted of PBMCs. Receptor source: a woman between 18 and 29 years old in good health and CMV-seropositive.

The DNA of the CDR3 is TGCGCCAGCAGCCAAGTCCGCCTGGGCGGGGGACTCCAAGAGACCCAGTACTTC. Translating gives CASSQVRLGGGLQETQYF. The chain combines TRBV4-3 with TRBJ2-5, with TRBD2 matching 7 bases. Germline trimming cut 1 base from V and 1 base from J; bases unmatched to any gene: 12. This CDR3 spans 18 amino acids. CDR1 is LGHNA and CDR2 is YSLEER in the germline V gene.

CDR3 amino acids: CASSVAGQGASETQYF. Here the CDR3 DNA reads TGTGCCAGCAGCGTAGCGGGACAGGGGGCTAGTGAGACCCAGTACTTC. The chain combines TRBV9 with TRBJ2-5; 12 nucleotides align to TRBD1. Germline-derived CDR1 and CDR2 are SGDLS and YYNGEE. Losses at the gene ends were 0 bases for V and 5 bases for J; bases not matched to a gene: 5. CDR3 length equals 16 residues.

The chain combines TRBV10-3 with TRBJ2-3; 10 nucleotides match TRBD1. The length of the CDR3 is 16 residues. Germline CDR1 is ENHRY and CDR2 is SYGVKD. V lost 9 bases to trimming and J lost 3 bases; unmatched junction nucleotides: 12. The CDR3 region is CAIKKTGTGETDTQYF. The CDR3 DNA follows: TGTGCCATTAAAAAAACCGGGACAGGGGAGACAGATACGCAGTATTTT.

The genes are TRBV28 and TRBJ1-3, with a tentative D call TRBD1 (6 bases). CDR1 is MDHEN and CDR2 is SYDVKM in the germline V gene. The germline V and J ends were trimmed by 10 bases and 5 bases, with 18 bases remaining between them. This CDR3 is 14 amino acids long. CDR3 protein: CATRLGTLRNTIYF. CDR3 nucleotide sequence: TGTGCCACTAGGTTAGGGACACTAAGAAACACCATATATTTT.

J is TRBJ1-2 and V is TRBV28, with 7 bases lining up with TRBD1. V was clipped by 4 bases and J by 5 bases; unmatched bases: 7. The germline V gene has CDR1 MDHEN and CDR2 SYDVKM. This CDR3 is 14 amino acids long. CDR3 residues: CASSYSDRVYGYTF. Here the CDR3 DNA reads TGTGCCAGCAGTTACTCCGACAGGGTTTATGGCTACACCTTC.

The rearrangement links TRBV2 to TRBJ1-4; possible D gene TRBD1, 6 bases. Germline V gives CDR1 SNHLY, CDR2 FYNNEI. V lost 0 bases to trimming and J lost 0 bases, with 23 bases between them. This CDR3 has 21 residues. CDR3 coding DNA: TGTGCCAGCAGTGAAGCGCTGGGACACCCCGAGTTAATAGCAACTAATGAAAAACTGTTTTTT. Translating gives CASSEALGHPELIATNEKLFF.

CDR3 DNA: TGTGCCAGCAGTGAAAGTGGCGGGGGGGCCCCCTACGAGCAGTACTTC. It encodes CASSESGGGAPYEQYF. The chain couples TRBV6-1 to TRBJ2-7; the match to TRBD2 covers 9 bases. The V gene's germline CDR1 is MNHNS and CDR2 SASEGT. CDR3 length: 16 amino acids. The V gene end was trimmed by 2 bases and the J gene end by 2 bases; junction bases not matched to a gene: 7.

The chain combines TRBV9 with TRBJ1-6, with D possibly TRBD1 on 6 matching bases. CDR1 is SGDLS, CDR2 YYNGEE, per germline. V was clipped by 0 bases and J by 7 bases, with 11 bases between them. The CDR3 extends over 15 amino acids. CDR3 sequence: CASSVDRVENSPLHF. CDR3 nucleotide sequence: TGTGCCAGCAGCGTAGACAGGGTGGAAAATTCACCCCTCCACTTT.

V gene TRBV28 combines with J gene TRBJ1-1, with D uncertain. Trimming shortened V by 0 bases and J by 5 bases, and 13 bases separated the two germline ends. CDR3 size: 15 residues. The germline V gene has CDR1 MDHEN and CDR2 SYDVKM. CDR3 bases: TGTGCCAGCAGTTTATGGAGCGCCCCGCGAACTGAAGCTTTCTTT. Translating gives CASSLWSAPRTEAFF.

J is TRBJ1-2 and V is TRBV28; the D gene is possibly TRBD1 (5 bases). CDR3 length: 15 amino acids. The V end was cut by 5 bases, the J end by 6 bases, with 19 bases between. The V gene's germline CDR1 is MDHEN and CDR2 SYDVKM. The CDR3 DNA is TGTGCCAGCAGTCATAGTGCGGGGGGAGAGGATGGCTACACCTTC. Translating it yields CASSHSAGGEDGYTF.

The CDR3 region is CASTYAGQGNTEAFF. CDR3 in DNA: TGTGCCAGCACCTATGCGGGACAGGGGAACACTGAAGCTTTCTTT. The chain carries TRBV7-8 and TRBJ1-1, with TRBD1 identical over 9 bases. V was clipped by 7 bases and J by 1 base; unmatched bases: 7. CDR1 SGHVS and CDR2 FQNEAQ come from the germline V gene. The CDR3 loop spans 15 amino acids. The whole variable domain, remainder taken from reference TRBV7-8 and TRBJ1-1, is GAGVSQSPRYKVAKRGQDVALRCDPISGHVSLFWYQQALGQGPEFLTYFQNEAQLDKSGLPSDRFFAERPEGSVSTLKIQRTQQEDSAVYLCASTYAGQGNTEAFFGQGTRLTVV.

The gene calls are TRBV28 and TRBJ1-2; D unclear. CDR1 is MDHEN and CDR2 is SYDVKM in the germline V gene. There are 13 residues in the CDR3. Trimming pared 8 bases from V and 4 bases from J, leaving 14 bases between. The CDR3 loop reads CASSVTVSYGYTF. As DNA, the CDR3 is TGTGCCAGCTCGGTTACAGTTTCCTATGGCTACACCTTC.

This clone was detected a few times. The chain joins TRBV20-1 to TRBJ2-7; D remains ambiguous. Germline CDR1 is DFQATT and CDR2 is SNEGSKA (reference sequence). Trimming shortened V by 5 bases and J by 4 bases, and 9 bases separated the two germline ends. The CDR3 covers 11 residues. CDR3 nucleotides: TGCAGTGCTTCTAACGGGTACGAGCAGTACGTC. This translates into CSASNGYEQYV.

The V gene is TRBV6-1, the J gene TRBJ2-1, with D tentatively TRBD2 (5 bases). Trimming stripped 4 bases from V and 0 bases from J, with 13 bases between. CDR3 length: 16 amino acids. Germline assignment: CDR1 MNHNS and CDR2 SASEGT. The CDR3, as DNA: TGTGCCAGCAGTGTATCATTAGGGAGCTCCTACAATGAGCAGTTCTTC. As protein: CASSVSLGSSYNEQFF.

The chain combines TRBV11-2 with TRBJ1-2, with 10 bases lining up with TRBD1. The CDR3 is 13 amino acids. The germline gives CDR1 SGHAT, CDR2 FQNNGV. With V trimmed by 5 bases and J by 10 bases, 7 bases remained unmatched. In DNA form, the CDR3 reads TGTGCCAGCAGCCGGACAGGGGGGGGACTCTACACCTTC. This gives the protein CASSRTGGGLYTF.

This clone was picked up one time. The chain recombines TRBV7-6 with TRBJ1-5; TRBD1 matches 12 bases. The germline V gene encodes CDR1 SGHVS and CDR2 FNYEAQ. There are 19 residues in the CDR3. J gave up 6 bases and V 3 bases, and 15 bases lay outside the gene matches. The CDR3 here is CASSLIPTGTGGDGQPQHF. The CDR3, as DNA: TGTGCCAGCAGCTTGATTCCTACCGGGACAGGGGGCGATGGTCAGCCCCAGCATTTT.

The chain is built from TRBV6-4 and TRBJ2-3; 8 positions match TRBD2. Germline V lookup: CDR1 MRHNA, CDR2 SNTAGT. The CDR3 consists of 15 residues. V dropped 3 bases and J dropped 1; count of bases not matched to a gene: 3. The CDR3 protein is CASSEQAGGTDTQYF. CDR3 DNA sequence: TGTGCCAGCAGTGAACAAGCGGGGGGCACAGATACGCAGTATTTT.

This chain links TRBV4-2 with TRBJ2-5; 15 positions match TRBD2. Per germline, CDR1 LGHNA and CDR2 YNFKEQ. The trim removed 6 bases at V and 0 bases at J, leaving 11 bases unmatched. The CDR3 length is 19 residues. The CDR3, as DNA: TGTGCCAGCAGACCCGGGACTAGCGGGGGGAGTTGGTACCAAGAGACCCAGTACTTC. Its translation is CASRPGTSGGSWYQETQYF.

This clone was observed a handful of times. At one end, the junction sequence differs from germline, possibly due to a read error. This sequence joins TRBV6-1 and TRBJ1-2, with TRBD1 identical over 11 bases. The CDR3 sequence is 16 residues long. CDR1 and CDR2 from the germline V gene are MNHNS and SASEGT. In nucleotides, the CDR3 is TGTGCCAGCAGAGAAGAGGGACAGGGGGTTAACTATGGCTACACCTTC. This encodes CASREEGQGVNYGYTF.

The chain recombines TRBV28 with TRBJ1-6; D might be TRBD1 (6 bases). The V and J ends lost 6 bases and 9 bases respectively, with 12 bases between them. The CDR3 has 13 amino acids. Germline CDR1 MDHEN, CDR2 SYDVKM. CDR3 in amino acids: CASSYGQSSPLHF. CDR3 DNA: TGTGCCAGCAGCTACGGACAGAGTTCACCCCTCCACTTT.

The rearrangement joins TRBV4-3 to TRBJ1-3; the D gene is possibly TRBD1 (6 bases). Per the germline V gene, CDR1 is LGHNA and CDR2 is YSLEER. V shed 3 bases and J shed 3 bases, with 12 bases lying between them. The CDR3 contains 15 residues. The CDR3 DNA sequence: TGCGCCAGCAGCCAGAGGACAGATTTTGGAAACACCATATATTTT. Its translation: CASSQRTDFGNTIYF.

The chain recombines TRBV19 with TRBJ2-2; D is uncertain. Looked up from germline, CDR1 is LNHDA and CDR2 is SQIVND (reference sequence). The CDR3 covers 13 residues. V was trimmed by 3 bases and J by 5 bases, leaving 7 bases between them. CDR3 bases: TGTGCCAGTAGTATCGCGGAAACCGGGGAGCTGTTTTTT. Amino acids: CASSIAETGELFF.

This clone was recorded a few times. The CDR3 DNA reads as TGTGCCAGCAGCTTAGATCAGGCGGGGTTGGTGCAGTACTTC. Its protein product is CASSLDQAGLVQYF. The chain joins TRBV11-2 to TRBJ2-7; tentatively, D is TRBD2 (6 bases). CDR1 SGHAT and CDR2 FQNNGV come from the germline V gene. V was trimmed by 0 bases and J by 9 bases, leaving 15 bases between them. This CDR3 has 14 amino acids.

The J gene is TRBJ2-5, the V gene TRBV5-4; the match to TRBD2 covers 7 bases. Germline CDR1 SGHNT, CDR2 YYREEE (reference sequence). The CDR3 length is 14 residues. V gave up 0 bases and J gave up 1 base; unmatched junction bases: 0. CDR3 bases: TGTGCCAGCAGCTTGGGACTAGCCCAAGAGACCCAGTACTTC. Amino acids: CASSLGLAQETQYF.

The chain couples TRBV10-3 to TRBJ2-1, with a tentative D call TRBD1 (6 bases). Germline CDR1 reads ENHRY; CDR2 reads SYGVKD. With 2 bases removed from V and 0 bases from J, the gap between germline ends came to 14 bases. The CDR3 has 17 amino acids. The chain's CDR3 is CAISELTGRGSYNEQFF. The CDR3 region has the DNA TGTGCCATCAGTGAGCTGACGGGCAGGGGCTCCTACAATGAGCAGTTCTTC.

The chain has TRBV9 and TRBJ1-1; no definite D call. The V end was cut by 3 bases, the J end by 0 bases, with 12 bases between. This CDR3 has 15 residues. Germline V gives CDR1 SGDLS, CDR2 YYNGEE. CDR3 loop: CASSARVTMNTEAFF. CDR3 sequence (DNA): TGTGCCAGCAGCGCCCGGGTCACCATGAACACTGAAGCTTTCTTT.

This clone appeared a single time. The chain carries TRBV28 and TRBJ1-2; a weak D match, TRBD1 (5 bases). V dropped 5 bases and J dropped 4 bases, with 14 bases sitting between them. The germline V gene encodes CDR1 MDHEN and CDR2 SYDVKM. The CDR3 extends over 14 amino acids. The CDR3 DNA is TGTGCCAGCAGTCCCGTGGGGGGTTCCTATGGCTACACCTTC. Its translation is CASSPVGGSYGYTF.

This clone was detected only a few times. The genes are TRBV19 and TRBJ1-1, with 8 bases lining up with TRBD1. The CDR3 totals 12 residues. With 6 bases clipped from V and 4 bases from J, the junction kept 1 base outside the gene matches. Germline V CDR1 and CDR2: LNHDA, SQIVND (reference sequence). The CDR3 DNA is TGTGCCAGTAGAGGACAGGGCACTGAAGCTTTCTTT. Translated, it gives CASRGQGTEAFF.

The chain carries TRBV27 and TRBJ1-5; D is ambiguous. V was clipped by 6 bases and J by 4 bases, with 7 bases between them. CDR3 size: 12 residues. CDR1 is MNHEY and CDR2 is SMNVEV in the germline V gene (reference sequence). The CDR3 DNA reads TGTGCCAGCAGCGACTGGAATCAGCCCCAGCATTTT. Its translation is CASSDWNQPQHF.

The genes are TRBV23-1 and TRBJ1-4, with D tentatively TRBD1 (6 bases). TRBV23-1 is identified as an open reading frame with a role that is uncertain. Trimming removed 4 bases from V and 5 bases from J, with 11 bases in between. The CDR3 runs 14 residues. In DNA form, the CDR3 reads TGCGCCAGCAGTCCCGGGACAAAGAATGAAAAACTGTTTTTT. This codes for CASSPGTKNEKLFF.

The genes are TRBV28 and TRBJ1-2, with 7 nucleotides matching TRBD1. Germline values: CDR1 MDHEN, CDR2 SYDVKM. The ends lost 6 bases at V and 8 bases at J; junction bases unmatched: 12. There are 14 residues in the CDR3. The CDR3 here is CASSPQGYGWGYTF. For the CDR3, the DNA is TGTGCCAGCAGCCCACAGGGGTACGGTTGGGGCTACACCTTC.

V and J are TRBV28 and TRBJ2-2, with 9 nucleotides matching TRBD2. This CDR3 spans 14 amino acids. CDR1 is MDHEN, CDR2 SYDVKM, per germline. J gave up 6 bases and V 7 bases, and 6 bases lay outside the gene matches. CDR3 sequence reads: CASMRAGGPGELFF. In DNA form, the CDR3 reads TGTGCCAGCATGCGAGCGGGGGGCCCCGGGGAGCTGTTTTTT.